This TCR beta chain was retrieved from a study of Graves' ophthalmopathy and Graves' hyperthyroidism. This clonotype was observed many times. Beta-chain TCR CDR3 regions were amplified from RNA transcripts. The library came from an HTBI-primed first-round RT-PCR and a second-round multiplex PCR. TCRdb re-called the multiplex PCR reads through MiXCR, storing one row per CDR3 protein. The sample includes a few hundred thousand distinct CDR3 sequences, around 16% of them seen just once. Ophthalmopathy donors were characterized by moderate-to-severe activity, CAS of at least 3, NOSPECS of at least 4, and duration under 3 months. The specimen was peripheral blood. The receptor's source is a woman aged 18-29 years with Graves' ophthalmopathy.

DNA of the CDR3: TGTGCCAGCAGCTTAGTATCCGGGGGCAGAGCCTACACCTTC. Amino acid sequence: CASSLVSGGRAYTF. This chain uses TRBV11-2 with TRBJ1-2, with a tentative D call TRBD1 (6 bases). This CDR3 region has 14 residues. Looked up from germline, CDR1 is SGHAT and CDR2 is FQNNGV. Trimming took off 1 base at V and 10 bases at J, with 16 bases between the two ends.